This TCR beta chain was retrieved from a study of blood T cell repertoires in COVID-19. Study-level background: Nucleic acid was either cDNA or gDNA, and it came from T cells, B-cell-depleted T cells, or PBMCs.

CDR3 length equals 13 residues. Trimming took 5 bases from V and 4 from J, leaving 9 bases between them. Germline assignment: CDR1 SGHVS and CDR2 FNYEAQ. Generated by immunoSEQ multiplex PCR, the TCRdb table keeps only in-frame clones and is missing some. The table includes 200,000 to 250,000 clones, approximately 81% detected once. Sample: peripheral blood. V and J are TRBV7-6 and TRBJ1-3; D not certain. This TCR was sampled from an elderly woman with active or convalescent COVID-19. This CDR3 is CASSPTEGNTIYF. The CDR3 DNA reads as TGTGCCAGCAGCCCTACTGAAGGAAACACCATATATTTT.